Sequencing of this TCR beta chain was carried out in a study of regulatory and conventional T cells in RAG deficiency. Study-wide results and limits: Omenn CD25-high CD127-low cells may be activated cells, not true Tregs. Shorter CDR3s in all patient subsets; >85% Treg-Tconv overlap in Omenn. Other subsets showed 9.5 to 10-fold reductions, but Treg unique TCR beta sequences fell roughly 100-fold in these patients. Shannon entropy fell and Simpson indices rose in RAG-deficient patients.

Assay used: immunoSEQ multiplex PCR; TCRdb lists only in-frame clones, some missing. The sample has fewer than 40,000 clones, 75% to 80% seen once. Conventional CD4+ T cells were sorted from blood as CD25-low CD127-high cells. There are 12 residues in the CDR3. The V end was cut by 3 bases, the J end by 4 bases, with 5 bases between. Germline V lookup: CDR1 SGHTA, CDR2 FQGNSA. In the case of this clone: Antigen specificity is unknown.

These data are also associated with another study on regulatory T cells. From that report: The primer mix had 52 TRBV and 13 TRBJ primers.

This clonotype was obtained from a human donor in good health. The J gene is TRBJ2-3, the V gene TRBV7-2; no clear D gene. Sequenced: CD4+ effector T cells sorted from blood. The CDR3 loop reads CASSFNADTQYF. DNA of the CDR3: TGTGCCAGCAGCTTTAACGCAGATACGCAGTATTTT.